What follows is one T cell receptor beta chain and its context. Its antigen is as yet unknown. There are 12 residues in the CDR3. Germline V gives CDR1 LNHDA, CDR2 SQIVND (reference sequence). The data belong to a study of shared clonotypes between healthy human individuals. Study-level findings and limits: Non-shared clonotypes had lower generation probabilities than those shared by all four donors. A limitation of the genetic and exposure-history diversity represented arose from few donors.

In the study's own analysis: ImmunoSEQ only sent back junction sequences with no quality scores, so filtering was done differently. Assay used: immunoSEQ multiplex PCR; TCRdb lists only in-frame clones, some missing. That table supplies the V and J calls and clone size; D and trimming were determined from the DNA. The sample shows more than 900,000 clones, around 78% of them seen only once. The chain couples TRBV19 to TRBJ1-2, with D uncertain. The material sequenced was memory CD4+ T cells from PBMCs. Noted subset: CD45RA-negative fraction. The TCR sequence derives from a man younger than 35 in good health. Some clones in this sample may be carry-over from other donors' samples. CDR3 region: CASGDPNYGYTF. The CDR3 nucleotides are TGTGCGAGTGGGGATCCTAACTATGGCTACACCTTC.